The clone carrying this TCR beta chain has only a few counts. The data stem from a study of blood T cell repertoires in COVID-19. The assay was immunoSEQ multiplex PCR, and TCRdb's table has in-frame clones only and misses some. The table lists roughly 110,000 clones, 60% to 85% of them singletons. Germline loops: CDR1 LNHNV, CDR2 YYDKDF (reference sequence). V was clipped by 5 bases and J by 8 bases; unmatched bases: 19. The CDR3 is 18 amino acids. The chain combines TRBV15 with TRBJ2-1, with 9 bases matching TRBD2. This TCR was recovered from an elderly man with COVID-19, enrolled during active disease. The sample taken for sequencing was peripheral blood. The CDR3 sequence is CATSCPNGLAGSTDEQFF. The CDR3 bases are TGTGCCACCAGCTGTCCGAACGGCCTAGCGGGGAGTACAGATGAGCAGTTCTTC.